This TCR beta chain was captured by sequencing in a study of blood T cell repertoires in COVID-19. The overall study: The United States, Italy and Spain supplied acute and convalescent COVID-19 samples.

This CDR3 has 11 amino acids. The V and J ends lost 5 bases and 10 bases respectively, with 10 bases between them. Germline CDR1 reads SGHVS; CDR2 reads FQNEAQ. As originally analysed: It was from reference gene primer amplification that nucleated cell counts were estimated. This table comes from immunoSEQ multiplex PCR, and its TCRdb copy is limited to in-frame clones, with some not included. V and J calls and clone size are given by that table; D and trimming were obtained from the DNA. The sample has 70,000 to 90,000 clones, 70% to 90% seen once. The chain employs TRBV7-8 and TRBJ2-3, with D hard to call. Source material: peripheral blood. The sequence derives from a man aged 55 to 70 with acute or convalescent COVID-19. For the CDR3, the DNA is TGTGCCAGCAGCCCCTCGTTCGCGCAGTATTTT. This gives the protein CASSPSFAQYF.